Shown below are 30 T cell receptor beta chains from a single sample sequenced in a study of cytomegalovirus exposure and HLA in healthy donors. The primer mix had 60 Vbeta and 13 Jbeta primers. Only in-frame clones appear in the TCRdb table, and some are missing; sequencing was by immunoSEQ multiplex PCR. Among about 120,000 clones listed, around 80% were seen once. The sequenced sample consisted of PBMCs. These receptors all stem from a man younger than 40 in good health and CMV-seronegative.

This clone was picked up one time. The V gene is TRBV6-6, the J gene TRBJ2-7, with TRBD2 identical over 11 bases. V gave up 1 base and J gave up 5 bases; unmatched junction bases: 4. Germline V gene data show CDR1 as MNHNY and CDR2 as SVGAGI (reference sequence). The CDR3 is made up of 15 amino acids. CDR3: CASSYLLGLADEQYF. CDR3 in DNA: TGTGCCAGCAGTTACTTATTGGGACTAGCGGACGAGCAGTACTTC.

J is TRBJ2-7 and V is TRBV28; 9 bases fit TRBD2. V shed 6 bases and J 2 bases; nucleotides not matched to a gene: 8. Germline CDR1 is MDHEN and CDR2 is SYDVKM. The CDR3 spans 15 residues. In DNA, the CDR3 is TGTGCCAGCAGGATTAGCGGGGGTGATACCTACGAGCAGTACTTC. Encoded protein: CASRISGGDTYEQYF. The full variable domain, with the rest looked up from reference TRBV28 and TRBJ2-7, is DVKVTQSSRYLVKRTGEKVFLECVQDMDHENMFWYRQDPGLGLRLIYFSYDVKMKEKGDIPEGYSVSREKKERFSLILESASTNQTSMYLCASRISGGDTYEQYFGPGTRLTVT.

The chain has TRBV7-2 and TRBJ2-4, with D maybe TRBD1 (5 bases). V lost 1 base and J lost 7, with 5 bases in between. CDR1 is SGHTA, CDR2 FQGNSA, per germline. The CDR3 is 12 residues long. The CDR3 loop is CASSLEGNIQYF. CDR3 in DNA: TGTGCCAGCAGCTTAGAGGGGAACATTCAGTACTTC.

The chain combines TRBV27 with TRBJ1-2; 11 bases match TRBD1. V shed 6 bases and J 2 bases; nucleotides not matched to a gene: 2. This CDR3 region has 14 residues. Germline CDR1 and CDR2: MNHEY and SMNVEV (reference sequence). DNA of the CDR3: TGTGCCAGCAGCCGGGACAGGGGGAACTATGGCTACACCTTC. This sequence encodes CASSRDRGNYGYTF.

This clone was observed a few times. The chain has TRBV2 and TRBJ1-6; 12 nucleotides align to TRBD1. CDR1 and CDR2 (germline): SNHLY, FYNNEI. The trim removed 4 bases at V and 10 bases at J, leaving 5 bases unmatched. CDR3 size: 15 residues. CDR3 sequence reads: CASSGGQGAYSPLHF. CDR3 sequence (DNA): TGTGCCAGCAGTGGGGGACAGGGGGCTTACTCACCCCTCCACTTT.

The V call is TRBV5-1, the J call TRBJ1-1; possible D gene TRBD1, 5 bases. CDR1 SGHRS and CDR2 YFSETQ come from the germline V gene. The CDR3 has 16 residues. The ends were cut back, 1 base at V and 1 base at J, with 14 bases in the middle. CDR3 amino acids: CASSLQGGNRNTEAFF. The CDR3 bases are TGCGCCAGCAGCTTGCAGGGCGGGAATCGGAACACTGAAGCTTTCTTT. The variable domain in full, with the rest retrieved from reference TRBV5-1 and TRBJ1-1, is KAGVTQTPRYLIKTRGQQVTLSCSPISGHRSVSWYQQTPGQGLQFLFEYFSETQRNKGNFPGRFSGRQFSNSRSEMNVSTLELGDSALYLCASSLQGGNRNTEAFFGQGTRLTVV.

The chain combines TRBV2 with TRBJ1-4; the D gene is possibly TRBD1 (5 bases). CDR1 and CDR2 from the germline V gene are SNHLY and FYNNEI. This CDR3 contains 15 residues. V lost 2 bases and J lost 8, with 15 bases in between. The CDR3 nucleotides read TGTGCCAGCAGTGAAATTCTCGTCGGGGGAGAAAAACTGTTTTTT. Its protein is CASSEILVGGEKLFF.

V gene TRBV2 combines with J gene TRBJ2-7, with 9 bases aligning to TRBD1. The CDR3 contains 15 residues. CDR1 and CDR2 (germline): SNHLY, FYNNEI. V lost 2 bases and J lost 3; bases outside the gene matches: 5. The CDR3 nucleotides read TGTGCCAGCAGTGAATCGGGACAGGGAAGCTACGAGCAGTACTTC. This encodes CASSESGQGSYEQYF.

V usage is TRBV10-2 and J usage is TRBJ2-7; D gene unclear. Germline assignment: CDR1 WSHSY and CDR2 SAAADI. The V and J ends lost 3 bases and 3 bases respectively, with 9 bases between them. The CDR3 is 13 residues long. Written as DNA, the CDR3 is TGCGCCAGCAGTGATTATAGTGGCTACGAGCAGTACTTC. Translation: CASSDYSGYEQYF.

V and J are TRBV7-2 and TRBJ2-1; 14 nucleotides match TRBD2. Looked up from germline, CDR1 is SGHTA and CDR2 is FQGNSA. Trimming at V came to 2 bases and at J to 10 bases, leaving 4 bases not matched to a gene. The CDR3 sequence is 15 residues long. The CDR3 loop is CASSLNGLAGGEQFF. The CDR3 nucleotides are TGTGCCAGCAGCTTAAACGGACTAGCGGGGGGAGAGCAGTTCTTC.

This clone was seen a handful of times. The V call is TRBV7-2, the J call TRBJ2-7, with 7 nucleotides matching TRBD2. V was pared by 2 bases and J by 7 bases, with 8 bases of the junction left unmatched. CDR1 is SGHTA, CDR2 FQGNSA, per germline. The CDR3 loop spans 14 amino acids. The CDR3 DNA sequence: TGTGCCAGCAGCTTAACTGCCGGGGAGGGGGAGCAGTACTTC. Its translation: CASSLTAGEGEQYF.

The chain employs TRBV2 and TRBJ1-1; perhaps TRBD1 as D (5 bases). With 1 base removed from V and 9 bases from J, the gap between germline ends came to 21 bases. CDR1 is SNHLY and CDR2 is FYNNEI in the germline V gene. This CDR3 has 16 amino acids. CDR3 protein: CASSEEGAFGLMKAFF. DNA of the CDR3: TGTGCCAGCAGTGAAGAAGGGGCCTTTGGTCTAATGAAAGCTTTCTTT.

The chain joins TRBV5-4 to TRBJ1-1, with D possibly matching TRBD1 (5 bases). Germline CDR1 and CDR2: SGHNT and YYREEE (reference sequence). V lost 3 bases to trimming and J lost 3 bases, with 9 bases between them. The CDR3 is 13 amino acids. In DNA form, the CDR3 reads TGTGCCAGCAGCTACCGCAGGGACACTGAAGCTTTCTTT. Its translation is CASSYRRDTEAFF.

This clone appeared once. The chain uses TRBV6-6 and TRBJ1-1; no firm D call. Trimming left V 7 bases short and J 1 base short, with 13 bases between. The CDR3 is 14 residues long. In germline, CDR1 is MNHNY, CDR2 SVGAGI (reference sequence). In nucleotides, the CDR3 is TGTGCCAGCACTCACCTGGCCTCGAACACTGAAGCTTTCTTT. It specifies CASTHLASNTEAFF.

The genes are TRBV9 and TRBJ1-6; tentatively, D is TRBD1 (5 bases). CDR1 is SGDLS and CDR2 is YYNGEE in the germline V gene. The V gene lost 0 bases and the J gene lost 9 bases, with 13 bases spanning the gap. CDR3 length: 15 residues. The CDR3 reads CASSVEDSTGSPLHF. The CDR3 bases are TGTGCCAGCAGCGTAGAAGACAGTACAGGTTCACCCCTCCACTTT.

The V call is TRBV7-9, the J call TRBJ2-5, with 9 nucleotides matching TRBD1. The V gene's germline CDR1 is SEHNR and CDR2 FQNEAQ (reference sequence). Unmatched junction bases numbered 12, after V lost 5 bases and J lost 11 bases. This CDR3 contains 14 residues. The CDR3 region is CASSRTGEELGQYF. CDR3 sequence (DNA): TGTGCCAGCAGCCGGACAGGGGAAGAGCTGGGGCAGTACTTC. Variable domain in full (rest from reference TRBV7-9 and TRBJ2-5): DTGVSQNPRHKITKRGQNVTFRCDPISEHNRLYWYRQTLGQGPEFLTYFQNEAQLEKSRLLSDRFSAERPKGSFSTLEIQRTEQGDSAMYLCASSRTGEELGQYFGPGTRLLVL.

The genes are TRBV19 and TRBJ1-3; no reliable D call. The CDR3 sequence is 17 residues long. Trimming took off 3 bases at V and 0 bases at J, with 15 bases between the two ends. The germline V gene encodes CDR1 LNHDA and CDR2 SQIVND (reference sequence). CDR3 sequence reads: CASSIRGIGPSGNTIYF. The CDR3 nucleotides are TGTGCCAGTAGTATTCGAGGGATTGGGCCCTCTGGAAACACCATATATTTT.

The rearrangement joins TRBV5-4 to TRBJ1-2, with D unresolved. V lost 4 bases and J lost 7, with 11 bases in between. There are 12 residues in the CDR3. The germline V gene has CDR1 SGHNT and CDR2 YYREEE (reference sequence). CDR3 sequence: CASSADLSGYTF. The DNA of the CDR3 is TGTGCCAGCAGCGCCGATCTGAGTGGCTACACCTTC.

The chain is built from TRBV29-1 and TRBJ2-7; 8 positions match TRBD2. Germline CDR1 SQVTM, CDR2 ANQGSEA. The ends lost 6 bases at V and 3 bases at J; junction bases unmatched: 7. The CDR3 is 13 amino acids. The CDR3 spells CSVRGGLGYEQYF. The CDR3 DNA reads as TGCAGCGTACGGGGGGGCCTGGGCTACGAGCAGTACTTC.

The chain joins TRBV29-1 to TRBJ2-1, with TRBD2 matching over 13 bases. Germline assignment: CDR1 SQVTM and CDR2 ANQGSEA. With V trimmed by 4 bases and J by 0 bases, 9 bases remained unmatched. The CDR3 spans 18 residues. The CDR3 loop reads CSVGALAGGASSYNEQFF. The DNA for the CDR3 is TGCAGCGTTGGGGCACTAGCGGGGGGGGCAAGCTCCTACAATGAGCAGTTCTTC.

This clone appeared once. J is TRBJ2-1 and V is TRBV7-6; D is perhaps TRBD2 (6 bases). The CDR3 covers 14 residues. Trimming shortened V by 4 bases and J by 5 bases, and 12 bases separated the two germline ends. Germline assignment: CDR1 SGHVS and CDR2 FNYEAQ. The CDR3 DNA sequence: TGTGCCAGCAGCTCAAGCGGCGGGGACAATGAGCAGTTCTTC. It codes for CASSSSGGDNEQFF.

The chain combines TRBV9 with TRBJ2-7; D is possibly TRBD2 (5 bases). Germline V CDR1 and CDR2: SGDLS, YYNGEE. V lost 3 bases and J lost 1, with 8 bases in between. This CDR3 is built from 13 residues. For the CDR3, the DNA is TGTGCCAGCAGCGAAGGACTTTCCTACGAGCAGTACTTC. It translates to CASSEGLSYEQYF.

The CDR3 DNA follows: TGCGCCAGCAGCGGGCTAGCGGGCAATGAGCAGTTCTTC. Protein sequence: CASSGLAGNEQFF. The chain joins TRBV5-1 to TRBJ2-1, with 8 nucleotides matching TRBD2. J was trimmed by 6 bases and V by 4 bases; bases with no gene match: 3. The CDR3 is 13 amino acids. Per the germline V gene, CDR1 is SGHRS and CDR2 is YFSETQ.

The rearrangement uses TRBV7-8 and TRBJ2-3; D gene uncertain. Trimming cost V 1 base and J 4 bases, with 9 bases left between them. In germline, CDR1 is SGHVS, CDR2 FQNEAQ. The CDR3 runs 14 residues. The CDR3 region is CASSLVSASDTQYF. CDR3 DNA: TGTGCCAGCAGCTTAGTGTCAGCGTCAGATACGCAGTATTTT.

With respect to this clone: One end of the junction is discordant with germline, which a read error may explain. This chain joins TRBV5-1 and TRBJ2-6; a weak D match, TRBD1 (5 bases). CDR3 length: 15 residues. Germline lookup yields CDR1 SGHRS and CDR2 YFSETQ. CDR3 nucleotide sequence: TGCGCCAGCAGCTTGACGAGCTCTGGGGCCAACGGCCTGACTTTC. Translation gives CASSLTSSGANGLTF.

This clone came up a few times. The V call is TRBV4-2, the J call TRBJ2-3, with TRBD2 matching 9 bases. With V trimmed by 0 bases and J by 4 bases, 2 bases remained unmatched. Per the germline V gene, CDR1 is LGHNA and CDR2 is YNFKEQ. The CDR3 spans 15 residues. The CDR3 protein is CASSQDRGGADTQYF. Here the CDR3 DNA reads TGTGCCAGCAGCCAAGATCGCGGGGGGGCAGATACGCAGTATTTT.

The gene calls are TRBV25-1 and TRBJ1-3; D not resolved. From germline, CDR1 is MGHDK and CDR2 SYGVNS. This CDR3 region has 12 residues. V was cut by 5 bases and J by 4 bases, with 6 bases left in between. The CDR3 region has the DNA TGTGCCAGCAGTCCAACAGGAAACACCATATATTTT. Its protein is CASSPTGNTIYF.

The chain employs TRBV28 and TRBJ1-6; 10 bases match TRBD1. In germline, CDR1 is MDHEN, CDR2 SYDVKM. With 5 bases clipped from V and 7 bases from J, the junction kept 5 bases outside the gene matches. This CDR3 comprises 15 residues. CDR3 sequence: CASSPGDRGNSPLHF. Written as DNA, the CDR3 is TGTGCCAGCAGTCCAGGGGACAGGGGAAATTCACCCCTCCACTTT.

This chain connects TRBV6-5 to TRBJ1-2, with 12 bases that match TRBD1. CDR1 MNHEY and CDR2 SVGAGI come from the germline V gene. V gave up 5 bases and J gave up 7 bases; unmatched junction bases: 5. The CDR3 loop spans 14 amino acids. The CDR3, as DNA: TGTGCCAGCAGTCTAGGGACAGGGGGCTTTGGCTACACCTTC. This sequence encodes CASSLGTGGFGYTF.

The V and J genes are TRBV5-1 and TRBJ2-3; maybe TRBD1 (6 bases). The V end was cut by 2 bases, the J end by 3 bases, with 10 bases between. Germline loops: CDR1 SGHRS, CDR2 YFSETQ. This CDR3 has 14 residues. In DNA form, the CDR3 reads TGCGCCAGCAGCTTCAGGGGTTCAACAGATACGCAGTATTTT. Its protein is CASSFRGSTDTQYF.